A single TCR beta chain is shown here with its context. Its antigen remains unknown. The data belong to a study of OX40 agonist ivuxolimab in advanced cancers. Study conclusions and caveats: Expanded clones were, on average, more numerous among CD8+ T cells than CD4+.

Germline values: CDR1 SNHLY, CDR2 FYNNEI. The CDR3 sequence is 14 residues long. Trimming removed 4 bases from V and 4 bases from J; junction bases left unmatched: 4. Measured with immunoSEQ multiplex PCR; TCRdb has only the in-frame clones, and not every one. The sample has approximately 100,000 clones, around nine tenths seen once. The cohort excluded patients with autoimmune disease history or systemic immunosuppression. The clonotype comes from an adult with an advanced solid tumor such as melanoma, head and neck, liver or kidney cancer. The chain employs TRBV2 and TRBJ2-3; 8 bases fit TRBD2. The specimen comprised CD4+ or CD8+ T cells sorted from blood, sampled in a trial of the OX40 agonist ivuxolimab. The CDR3 nucleotides are TGTGCCAGCAGTGCCCCGGGAGGGGCAGATACGCAGTATTTT. It translates to CASSAPGGADTQYF. Full variable domain (remainder filled in from reference TRBV2 and TRBJ2-3): EPEVTQTPSHQVTQMGQEVILRCVPISNHLYFYWYRQILGQKVEFLVSFYNNEISEKSEIFDDQFSVERPDGSNFTLKIRSTKLEDSAMYFCASSAPGGADTQYFGPGTRLTVL.